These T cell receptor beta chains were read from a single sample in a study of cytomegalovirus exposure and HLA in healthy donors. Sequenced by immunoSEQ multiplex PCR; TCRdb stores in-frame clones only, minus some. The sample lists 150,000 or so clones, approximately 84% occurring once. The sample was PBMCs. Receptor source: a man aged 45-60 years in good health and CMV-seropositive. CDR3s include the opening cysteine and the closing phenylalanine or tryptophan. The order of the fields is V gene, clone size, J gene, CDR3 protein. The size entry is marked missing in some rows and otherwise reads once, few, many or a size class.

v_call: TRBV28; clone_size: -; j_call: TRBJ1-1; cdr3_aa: CASNQGPGQRAFF
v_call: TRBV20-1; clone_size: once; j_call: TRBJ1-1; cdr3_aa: CSATGITEAFF
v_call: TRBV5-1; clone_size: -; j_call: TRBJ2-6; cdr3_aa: CASSLFGTTGANVLTF
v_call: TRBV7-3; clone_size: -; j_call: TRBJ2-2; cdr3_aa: CASSRWAETGELFF
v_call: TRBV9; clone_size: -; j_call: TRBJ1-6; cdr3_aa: CASSGTGFNSPLHF
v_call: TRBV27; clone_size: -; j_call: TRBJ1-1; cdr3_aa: CASSSLGLPNTEAFF
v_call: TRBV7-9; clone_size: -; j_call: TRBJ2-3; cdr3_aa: CSSSLEASGGSRQSF
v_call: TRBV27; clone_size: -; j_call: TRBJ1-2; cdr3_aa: CASSSGQNYGYTF
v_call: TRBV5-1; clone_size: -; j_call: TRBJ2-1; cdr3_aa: CASSFRAGTSGNNEQFF
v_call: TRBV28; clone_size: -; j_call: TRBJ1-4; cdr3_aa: CASSGAGYEGEKLFF
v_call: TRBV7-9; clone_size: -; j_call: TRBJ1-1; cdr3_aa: CASSLNGNTEAFF